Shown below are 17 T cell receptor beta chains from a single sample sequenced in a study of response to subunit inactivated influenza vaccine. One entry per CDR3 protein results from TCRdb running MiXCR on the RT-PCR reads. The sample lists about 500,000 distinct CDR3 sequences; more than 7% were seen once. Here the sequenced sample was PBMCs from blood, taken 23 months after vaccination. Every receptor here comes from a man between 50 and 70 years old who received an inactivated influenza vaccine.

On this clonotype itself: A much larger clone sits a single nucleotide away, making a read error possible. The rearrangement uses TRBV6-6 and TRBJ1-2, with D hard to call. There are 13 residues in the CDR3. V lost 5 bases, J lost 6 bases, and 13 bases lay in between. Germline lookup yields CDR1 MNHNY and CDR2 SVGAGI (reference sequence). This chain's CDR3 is CASSLAQVDGYTF. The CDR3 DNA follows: TGTGCCAGCAGTCTGGCGCAGGTGGATGGCTACACCTTC.

The CDR3 loop is CASRTVHEQYF. Written as DNA, the CDR3 is TGTGCCAGCAGGACAGTGCACGAGCAGTACTTC. The chain recombines TRBV6-5 with TRBJ2-7, with D possibly TRBD1 on 5 matching bases. The CDR3 is made up of 11 amino acids. V was pared by 6 bases and J by 5 bases, with 8 bases between. The germline V gene has CDR1 MNHEY and CDR2 SVGAGI.

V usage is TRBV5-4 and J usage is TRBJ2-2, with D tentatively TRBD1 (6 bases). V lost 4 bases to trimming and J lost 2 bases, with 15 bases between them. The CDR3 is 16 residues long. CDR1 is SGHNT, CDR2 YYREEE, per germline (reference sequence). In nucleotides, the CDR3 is TGTGCCAGCAGCGGGGGTAGGGGGATCAACACCGGGGAGCTGTTTTTT. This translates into CASSGGRGINTGELFF.

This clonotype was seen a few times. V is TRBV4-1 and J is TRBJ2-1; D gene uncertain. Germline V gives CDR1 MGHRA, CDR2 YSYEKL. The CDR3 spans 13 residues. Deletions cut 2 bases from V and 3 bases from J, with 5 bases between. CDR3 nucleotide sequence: TGCGCCAGCAGCCAAAAAGGCTACAATGAGCAGTTCTTC. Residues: CASSQKGYNEQFF.

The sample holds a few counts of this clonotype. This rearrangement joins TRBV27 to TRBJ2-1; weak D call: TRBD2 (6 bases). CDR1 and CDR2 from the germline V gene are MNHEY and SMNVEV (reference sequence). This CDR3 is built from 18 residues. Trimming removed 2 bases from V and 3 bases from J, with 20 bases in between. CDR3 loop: CASSLSRDFLLGYNEQFF. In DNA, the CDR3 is TGTGCCAGCAGTTTAAGTAGGGACTTCCTATTGGGCTACAATGAGCAGTTCTTC.

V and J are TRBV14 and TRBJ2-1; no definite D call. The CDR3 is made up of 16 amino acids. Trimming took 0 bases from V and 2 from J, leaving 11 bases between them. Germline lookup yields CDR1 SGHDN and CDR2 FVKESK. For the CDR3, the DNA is TGTGCCAGCAGCCAAGAGTATCGGCTCACCTACAATGAGCAGTTCTTC. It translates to CASSQEYRLTYNEQFF. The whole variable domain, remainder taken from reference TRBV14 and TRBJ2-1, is EAGVTQFPSHSVIEKGQTVTLRCDPISGHDNLYWYRRVMGKEIKFLLHFVKESKQDESGMPNNRFLAERTGGTYSTLKVQPAELEDSGVYFCASSQEYRLTYNEQFFGPGTRLTVL.

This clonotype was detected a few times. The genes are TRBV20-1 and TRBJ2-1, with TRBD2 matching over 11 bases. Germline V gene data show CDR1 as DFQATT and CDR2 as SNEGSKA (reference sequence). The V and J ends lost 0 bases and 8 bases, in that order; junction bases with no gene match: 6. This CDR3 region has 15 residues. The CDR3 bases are TGCAGTGCTAGAGAGGACACTAGCGGGAGTTATGAGCAGTTCTTC. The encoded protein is CSAREDTSGSYEQFF.

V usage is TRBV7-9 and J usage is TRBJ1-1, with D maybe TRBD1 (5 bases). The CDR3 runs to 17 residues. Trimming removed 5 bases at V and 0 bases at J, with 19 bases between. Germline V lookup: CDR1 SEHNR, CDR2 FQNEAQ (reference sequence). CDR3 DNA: TGTGCCAGCAGCCCTAGTGGGGGAAGGCGGTTGAACACTGAAGCTTTCTTT. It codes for CASSPSGGRRLNTEAFF.

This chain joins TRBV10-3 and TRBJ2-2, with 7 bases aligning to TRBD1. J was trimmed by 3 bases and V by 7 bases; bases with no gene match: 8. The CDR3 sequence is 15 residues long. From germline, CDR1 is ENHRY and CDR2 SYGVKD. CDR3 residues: CAITQGQSYTGELFF. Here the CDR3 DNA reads TGTGCCATCACCCAGGGACAGTCCTACACCGGGGAGCTGTTTTTT.

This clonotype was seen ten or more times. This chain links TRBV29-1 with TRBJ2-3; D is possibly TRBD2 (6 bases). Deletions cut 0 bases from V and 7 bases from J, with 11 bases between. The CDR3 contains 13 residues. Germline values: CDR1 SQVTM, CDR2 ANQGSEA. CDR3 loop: CSVEDSRGNTQYF. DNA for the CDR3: TGCAGCGTTGAAGACTCGCGCGGGAATACGCAGTATTTT.

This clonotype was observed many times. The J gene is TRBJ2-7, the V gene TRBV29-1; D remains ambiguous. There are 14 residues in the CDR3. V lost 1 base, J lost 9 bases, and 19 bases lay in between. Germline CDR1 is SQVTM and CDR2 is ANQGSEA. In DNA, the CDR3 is TGCAGCGTTGAAGGGATACCGGGTCTTCCTGGGCAGTACTTC. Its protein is CSVEGIPGLPGQYF.

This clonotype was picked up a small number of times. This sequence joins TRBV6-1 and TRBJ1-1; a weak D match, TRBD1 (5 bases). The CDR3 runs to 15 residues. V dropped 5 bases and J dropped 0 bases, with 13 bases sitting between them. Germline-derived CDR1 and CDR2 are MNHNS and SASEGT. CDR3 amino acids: CASSTHAGVNTEAFF. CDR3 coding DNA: TGTGCCAGCAGTACACATGCGGGGGTGAACACTGAAGCTTTCTTT.

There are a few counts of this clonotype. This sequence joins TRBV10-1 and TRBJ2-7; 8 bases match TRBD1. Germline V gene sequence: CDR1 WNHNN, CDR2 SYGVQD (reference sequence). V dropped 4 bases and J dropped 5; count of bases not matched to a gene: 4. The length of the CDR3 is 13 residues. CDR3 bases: TGCGCCAGCAGTGTGGGACAGGAAAACGAGCAGTACTTC. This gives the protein CASSVGQENEQYF.

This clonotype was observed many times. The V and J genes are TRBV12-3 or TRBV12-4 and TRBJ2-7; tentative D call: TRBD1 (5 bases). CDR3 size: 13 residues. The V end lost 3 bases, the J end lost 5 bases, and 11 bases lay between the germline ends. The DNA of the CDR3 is TGTGCCAGCAGTTTCCCAGGGCCCAACGAGCAGTACTTC. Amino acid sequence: CASSFPGPNEQYF.

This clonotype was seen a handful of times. The CDR3 DNA follows: TGCGCCAGCAGCCAGGGATGGCGCAGCGGGAGAGATACGCAGTATTTT. Protein product: CASSQGWRSGRDTQYF. This chain joins TRBV5-1 and TRBJ2-3; 8 bases are shared with TRBD2. The CDR3 covers 16 residues. Germline values: CDR1 SGHRS, CDR2 YFSETQ. V trimming: 4 bases; J trimming: 5 bases; junction bases outside the gene matches: 12.

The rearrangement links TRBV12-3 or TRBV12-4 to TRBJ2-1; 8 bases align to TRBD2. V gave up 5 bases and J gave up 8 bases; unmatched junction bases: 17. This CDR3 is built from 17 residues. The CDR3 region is CASSRGQVGGGPHEQFF. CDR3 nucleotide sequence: TGTGCCAGCAGTCGGGGGCAGGTGGGCGGGGGGCCCCATGAGCAGTTCTTC.

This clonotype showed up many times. The CDR3 loop is CASSPGHNEQFF. The CDR3 coding sequence is TGTGCCAGCAGCCCGGGGCACAATGAGCAGTTCTTC. The chain has TRBV7-2 and TRBJ2-1; D is possibly TRBD1 or TRBD2 (5 bases each). The germline CDR1 and CDR2 sequences are SGHTA and FQGNSA. The CDR3 runs 12 residues. V was pared by 5 bases and J by 5 bases, with 7 bases between.